The 15 T cell receptor beta chains below all came from one sample that was sequenced in a study of T cells in Graves' hyperthyroidism and ophthalmopathy. Amplification of TCR beta CDR3 regions used RNA as the template. An initial round of RT-PCR targeting the TCR CDR3 relied on the HTBI primer set. Using its own MiXCR run on the multiplex PCR reads, TCRdb lists one record per CDR3 protein. Of some 550,000 distinct CDR3 sequences detected, around 16% appear once; the ten largest clones hold approximately 3.5%. Sequenced material: blood. These receptors originate from a woman aged 40-49 years with Graves' ophthalmopathy.

This clonotype was seen at least ten times. The chain employs TRBV27 and TRBJ2-3; possible D gene TRBD2, 5 bases. CDR1 MNHEY and CDR2 SMNVEV come from the germline V gene (reference sequence). This CDR3 contains 12 residues. V dropped 6 bases and J dropped 4 bases, with 8 bases sitting between them. The CDR3 spells CASRGVADTQYF. The CDR3 DNA sequence: TGTGCCAGCAGGGGAGTCGCAGATACGCAGTATTTT.

This clonotype came up a few times. CDR3 residues: CASSLRQGANYGYTF. The CDR3 DNA is TGTGCCAGCAGTTTGAGACAGGGAGCTAACTATGGCTACACCTTC. The chain recombines TRBV28 with TRBJ1-2; 7 nucleotides match TRBD1. Germline-derived CDR1 and CDR2 are MDHEN and SYDVKM. The CDR3 length is 15 residues. The V segment lost 3 bases and the J segment 0 bases; nucleotides outside the gene matches: 4.

This clonotype came up a few times. The chain combines TRBV15 with TRBJ1-5; D might be TRBD1 (6 bases). This CDR3 spans 17 amino acids. CDR1 and CDR2 (germline): LNHNV, YYDKDF (reference sequence). V gave up 8 bases and J gave up 3 bases, with 23 bases separating them. The CDR3 nucleotides are TGTGCCACCGAGCCCCGGGCAGGGGTATTGGTCAATCAGCCCCAGCATTTT. Translated, it gives CATEPRAGVLVNQPQHF.

Many counts were recorded for this clonotype. The chain links TRBV5-1 to TRBJ2-3; D possibly matches TRBD1 or TRBD2 (5 bases each). This CDR3 comprises 15 residues. From germline, CDR1 is SGHRS and CDR2 YFSETQ. Trimming cost V 1 base and J 5 bases, with 14 bases left between them. CDR3 nucleotide sequence: TGCGCCAGCAGCTTGTCGAGGGGTGAGGGAGATACGCAGTATTTT. This sequence encodes CASSLSRGEGDTQYF.

The chain uses TRBV10-3 and TRBJ1-1; 8 bases match TRBD1. The CDR3 loop spans 16 amino acids. Unmatched junction bases numbered 18, after V lost 7 bases and J lost 8 bases. From germline, CDR1 is ENHRY and CDR2 SYGVKD. The CDR3 DNA reads as TGTGCCATCAAGGAGACTGTAGGACAGGGCTATGGAGAAGCTTTCTTT. Encoded protein: CAIKETVGQGYGEAFF.

This clonotype was observed at least ten times. The chain is built from TRBV11-2 and TRBJ2-7; 7 bases line up with TRBD2. V trimming: 5 bases; J trimming: 4 bases; junction bases outside the gene matches: 8. Germline V lookup: CDR1 SGHAT, CDR2 FQNNGV. There are 14 residues in the CDR3. CDR3 residues: CASSVREGLYEQYF. CDR3 DNA sequence: TGTGCCAGCAGCGTGAGGGAGGGCCTATACGAGCAGTACTTC.

V and J are TRBV5-6 and TRBJ2-7, with 7 bases that match TRBD1. Germline V gene data show CDR1 as SGHDT and CDR2 as YYEEEE. V lost 2 bases to trimming and J lost 6 bases; unmatched junction nucleotides: 8. The CDR3 length is 14 residues. Here the CDR3 reads CASSFTATGAEQYF. The DNA for the CDR3 is TGTGCCAGCAGCTTCACAGCAACAGGGGCCGAGCAGTACTTC.

The table lists this clonotype with a few counts. This chain connects TRBV9 to TRBJ2-7; perhaps TRBD2 as D (6 bases). This CDR3 has 15 amino acids. V lost 0 bases, J lost 0 bases, and 10 bases lay in between. CDR1 is SGDLS and CDR2 is YYNGEE in the germline V gene. The CDR3 bases are TGTGCCAGCAGCGTAGATTACGGGAGCTCCTACGAGCAGTACTTC. Translated, it gives CASSVDYGSSYEQYF.

This clonotype was counted ten times or more. The chain is built from TRBV6-1 and TRBJ2-7; D not resolved. CDR1 MNHNS and CDR2 SASEGT come from the germline V gene. This CDR3 is 15 amino acids long. V shed 6 bases and J shed 6 bases, with 21 bases lying between them. The CDR3 here is CASRPTAAPASEQYF. CDR3 in DNA: TGTGCCAGCAGACCCACGGCGGCCCCGGCCTCCGAGCAGTACTTC.

A few counts support this clonotype. The rearrangement joins TRBV12-3 or TRBV12-4 to TRBJ1-2; D uncertain. V lost 6 bases and J 4 bases, leaving 9 bases between the germline ends. CDR3 length equals 12 residues. In DNA form, the CDR3 reads TGTGCCAGCAGAAGGGCGGGCTATGGCTACACCTTC. Residues: CASRRAGYGYTF.

This clonotype showed up just a few times. The CDR3 DNA sequence: TGTGCCAGCAGTGAAGGGGCAGGGCGACGAGGGGCCAACGTCCTGACTTTC. Translated: CASSEGAGRRGANVLTF. V usage is TRBV2 and J usage is TRBJ2-6, with D tentatively TRBD1 (5 bases). Germline V gives CDR1 SNHLY, CDR2 FYNNEI. The CDR3 contains 17 residues. Trimming took off 1 base at V and 4 bases at J, with 14 bases between the two ends.

The chain joins TRBV9 to TRBJ2-4, with TRBD2 matching over 9 bases. The CDR3 runs 16 residues. Losses at the gene ends were 0 bases for V and 6 bases for J; bases not matched to a gene: 7. Germline lookup yields CDR1 SGDLS and CDR2 YYNGEE. The CDR3 sequence is CASSVEAGGLGNIQYF. The CDR3 DNA reads TGTGCCAGCAGCGTAGAAGCGGGGGGCCTGGGAAACATTCAGTACTTC.

This clonotype has ten or more counts. This chain uses TRBV3-1 with TRBJ2-3; D is unclear. The CDR3 has 16 residues. Trimming pared 1 base from V and 2 bases from J, leaving 13 bases between. Per the germline V gene, CDR1 is LGHDT and CDR2 is YNNKEL (reference sequence). CDR3 nucleotide sequence: TGTGCCAGCAGCCAAGCCCCGGCGGTAGCCACAGATACGCAGTATTTT. Its protein product is CASSQAPAVATDTQYF.

This clonotype was seen repeatedly, ten times or more. The chain is built from TRBV6-1 and TRBJ1-2; weak D call: TRBD1 (6 bases). From germline, CDR1 is MNHNS and CDR2 SASEGT. The CDR3 loop spans 16 amino acids. Trimming removed 0 bases from V and 6 bases from J, with 17 bases in between. This CDR3 is CASSEARGGGAHGYTF. The CDR3 bases are TGTGCCAGCAGTGAAGCGCGTGGGGGGGGGGCGCATGGCTACACCTTC.

This clonotype was counted ten times or more. A much larger clone lies a single base off, so this may be a read error. V is TRBV28 and J is TRBJ2-7; maybe TRBD2 (5 bases). CDR1 is MDHEN, CDR2 SYDVKM, per germline. Deletions cut 7 bases from V and 4 bases from J, with 23 bases between. There are 16 residues in the CDR3. CDR3 nucleotide sequence: TGTGCCAGCAATTCCCCGGTGGAGGAACAAAGGTACGAGCAGTACTTC. This sequence encodes CASNSPVEEQRYEQYF.